This T cell receptor beta chain was captured by sequencing in a study of blood T cell repertoires in COVID-19. About the research overall: Both acute and convalescent COVID-19 samples were obtained from the United States, Italy and Spain. The analysed material was cDNA or gDNA that came from T cells, B-cell-depleted T cells, or PBMCs.

Original analysis: Nucleated cell counts were estimated from reference gene primer amplification. Data came from immunoSEQ multiplex PCR; TCRdb stores just in-frame clones and leaves some out. D and trimming come from the DNA, and the V and J calls and clone size come from that table. The sample has roughly 250,000 clones; roughly 90% are singletons. Trimming removed 0 bases from V and 0 bases from J, with 21 bases in between. In germline, CDR1 is GTSNPN, CDR2 SVGIG (reference sequence). This CDR3 comprises 20 residues. This clonotype was obtained from a man aged 30-40 years with acute or convalescent COVID-19. V is TRBV30 and J is TRBJ2-6; TRBD1 might be the D (6 bases). The sample was peripheral blood. CDR3 DNA sequence: TGTGCCTGGAGTGTACCTCTCGGACAGACCTCTCACTCTGGGGCCAACGTCCTGACTTTC. This sequence encodes CAWSVPLGQTSHSGANVLTF.